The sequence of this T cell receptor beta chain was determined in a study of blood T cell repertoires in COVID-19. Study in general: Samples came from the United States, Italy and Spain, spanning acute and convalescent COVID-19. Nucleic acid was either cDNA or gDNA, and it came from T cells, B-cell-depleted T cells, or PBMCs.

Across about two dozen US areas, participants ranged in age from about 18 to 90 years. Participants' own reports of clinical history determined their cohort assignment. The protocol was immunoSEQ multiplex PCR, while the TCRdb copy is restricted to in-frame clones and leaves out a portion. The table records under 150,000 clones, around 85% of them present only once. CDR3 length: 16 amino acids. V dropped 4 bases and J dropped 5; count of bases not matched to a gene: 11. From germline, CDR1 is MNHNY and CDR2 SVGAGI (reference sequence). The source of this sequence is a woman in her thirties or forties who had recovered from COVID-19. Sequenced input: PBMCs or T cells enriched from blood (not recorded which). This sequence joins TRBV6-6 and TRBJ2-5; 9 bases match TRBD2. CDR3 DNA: TGTGCCAGCAGTTCCCGGACGCGGGGGGGGAAGGAGACCCAGTACTTC. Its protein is CASSSRTRGGKETQYF.